What follows are 29 T cell receptor beta chains derived from one specimen sequenced in a study of control samples from healthy donors and cancer patients. The assay was immunoSEQ multiplex PCR, and TCRdb's table has in-frame clones only and misses some. The sample lists roughly 74,000 clones, 85% to 95% occurring once. The source material was blood. The receptors were gathered from a woman aged 18-35 years in good health.

The chain links TRBV5-1 to TRBJ2-7; TRBD1 matches at 7 bases. With V trimmed by 0 bases and J by 4 bases, 4 bases remained unmatched. The CDR3 extends over 14 amino acids. CDR1 is SGHRS, CDR2 YFSETQ, per germline. The CDR3 loop reads CASSLGEGAYEQYF. The CDR3 DNA is TGCGCCAGCAGCTTGGGCGAGGGGGCTTACGAGCAGTACTTC.

The chain recombines TRBV28 with TRBJ1-5; 12 bases align to TRBD1. The V gene end was trimmed by 2 bases and the J gene end by 7 bases; junction bases not matched to a gene: 6. The CDR3 consists of 16 residues. Germline assignment: CDR1 MDHEN and CDR2 SYDVKM. The CDR3 protein is CASSLIRGTGGQPQHF. CDR3 sequence (DNA): TGTGCCAGCAGTTTAATCCGGGGGACAGGGGGCCAGCCCCAGCATTTT.

The rearrangement uses TRBV28 and TRBJ2-3, with D hard to call. Germline CDR1 is MDHEN and CDR2 is SYDVKM. The CDR3 runs to 18 residues. The V gene lost 1 base and the J gene lost 3 bases, with 20 bases spanning the gap. The CDR3 reads CASSLSYGLDLPTDTQYF. The CDR3 DNA follows: TGTGCCAGCAGTTTATCTTATGGGCTAGACCTCCCTACAGATACGCAGTATTTT.

V usage is TRBV5-1 and J usage is TRBJ2-3, with D possibly being TRBD1 or TRBD2 (6 bases each). The CDR3 consists of 17 residues. Trimming took 2 bases from V and 4 from J, leaving 20 bases between them. CDR1 is SGHRS and CDR2 is YFSETQ in the germline V gene. The CDR3 DNA reads TGCGCCAGCAGCTTCGACGTCATCAAGGGGGGCGCAGATACGCAGTATTTT. Translation: CASSFDVIKGGADTQYF.

The genes are TRBV18 and TRBJ1-5; D is perhaps TRBD1 (5 bases). The CDR3 runs 14 residues. Trimming removed 3 bases at V and 7 bases at J, with 13 bases between. From germline, CDR1 is KGHSH and CDR2 LQKENI. CDR3 nucleotide sequence: TGTGCCAGCTCACCTGGCCAGGGTAGCCAGCCCCAGCATTTT. It yields the protein CASSPGQGSQPQHF.

The CDR3 nucleotides are TGTGCCAGCCAACGCTTCGGGACAGACACCGGGGAGCTGTTTTTT. Translation: CASQRFGTDTGELFF. This sequence joins TRBV25-1 and TRBJ2-2, with 7 positions matching TRBD1. Trimming removed 8 bases from V and 3 bases from J; junction bases left unmatched: 9. The CDR3 is 15 amino acids. Germline CDR1 and CDR2: MGHDK and SYGVNS.

The chain recombines TRBV6-5 with TRBJ2-1, with 8 bases lining up with TRBD2. This CDR3 is 12 amino acids long. Germline V gene lookup returns CDR1 MNHEY and CDR2 SVGAGI. With 6 bases clipped from V and 12 bases from J, the junction kept 7 bases outside the gene matches. This CDR3 is CASSATSGGQFF. The CDR3 coding sequence is TGTGCCAGCAGCGCAACTAGCGGTGGGCAGTTCTTC.

This chain joins TRBV6-5 and TRBJ1-6; perhaps TRBD1 as D (6 bases). The CDR3 is made up of 14 amino acids. V dropped 5 bases and J dropped 8 bases, with 13 bases sitting between them. Germline assignment: CDR1 MNHEY and CDR2 SVGAGI. The CDR3 DNA is TGTGCCAGCAGTCAGGGGCAGGGTTATTCACCCCTCCACTTT. It codes for CASSQGQGYSPLHF.

The chain has TRBV6-2 or TRBV6-3 and TRBJ2-2; D tentatively fits TRBD1 or TRBD2 (6 bases each). The germline V and J ends were trimmed by 5 bases and 2 bases, with 9 bases remaining between them. The CDR3 loop spans 14 amino acids. The germline V gene has CDR1 MNHEY and CDR2 SVGEGT. The CDR3 nucleotides are TGTGCCAGCAGTACGGGGGCTAACACCGGGGAGCTGTTTTTT. Encoded protein: CASSTGANTGELFF.

The CDR3 nucleotides are TGTGCCAGCAGGCAAAAAGGAGGCAGCGGGACCCAGTACTTC. Protein: CASRQKGGSGTQYF. The rearrangement uses TRBV5-4 and TRBJ2-5; a possible D gene is TRBD2 (5 bases). The CDR3 spans 14 residues. The germline gives CDR1 SGHNT, CDR2 YYREEE (reference sequence). The germline V and J ends were trimmed by 5 bases and 7 bases, with 18 bases remaining between them.

V and J are TRBV28 and TRBJ2-7; D unclear. The germline V gene encodes CDR1 MDHEN and CDR2 SYDVKM. Trimming took 10 bases from V and 0 from J, leaving 16 bases between them. This CDR3 is 14 amino acids long. The CDR3: CATASVRSSYEQYF. DNA for the CDR3: TGTGCCACCGCGTCGGTCCGGAGCTCCTACGAGCAGTACTTC.

The chain combines TRBV28 with TRBJ1-1, with D possibly TRBD1 on 6 matching bases. There are 15 residues in the CDR3. V was cut by 6 bases and J by 0 bases, with 14 bases left in between. CDR1 MDHEN and CDR2 SYDVKM come from the germline V gene. The CDR3 sequence is CASSRRQGMNTEAFF. The CDR3 DNA sequence: TGTGCCAGCAGCCGGAGGCAGGGGATGAACACTGAAGCTTTCTTT.

The chain couples TRBV28 to TRBJ2-5, with TRBD1 identical over 7 bases. Germline CDR1 reads MDHEN; CDR2 reads SYDVKM. This CDR3 has 16 amino acids. The J segment lost 3 bases and the V segment lost 3 bases, leaving 10 bases of the junction unmatched. The CDR3 DNA is TGTGCCAGCAGTTTGTGGAGGACAGGCCTAAAAGAGACCCAGTACTTC. It encodes CASSLWRTGLKETQYF.

V and J are TRBV6-5 and TRBJ1-3; D remains ambiguous. Between the trimmed V and J ends, which lost 6 bases and 0 bases, there was a span of 12 bases. The germline V gene encodes CDR1 MNHEY and CDR2 SVGAGI. The CDR3 has 15 residues. The CDR3 region has the DNA TGTGCCAGCAGGGAGGACGGGTTCTCTGGAAACACCATATATTTT. Encoded protein: CASREDGFSGNTIYF.

The V and J genes are TRBV4-3 and TRBJ1-4, with 7 positions matching TRBD1. The CDR3 runs to 20 residues. CDR1 LGHNA and CDR2 YSLEER come from the germline V gene. The V gene end was trimmed by 0 bases and the J gene end by 2 bases; junction bases not matched to a gene: 15. CDR3 in DNA: TGCGCCAGCAGCCAAGACCCGAACAGGGGCGTTCGGAGCACTAATGAAAAACTGTTTTTT. Its translation: CASSQDPNRGVRSTNEKLFF.

The chain has TRBV29-1 and TRBJ1-1; D is undetermined. The germline V gene encodes CDR1 SQVTM and CDR2 ANQGSEA. Trimming shortened V by 6 bases and J by 8 bases, and 16 bases separated the two germline ends. The CDR3 extends over 12 amino acids. CDR3 nucleotide sequence: TGCAGCGTCCTCCTAGGAAGAGGAGAAGCTTTCTTT. This translates into CSVLLGRGEAFF.

The CDR3 here is CASSARQVQETQYF. CDR3 DNA: TGTGCCAGCAGCGCAAGACAGGTCCAAGAGACCCAGTACTTC. This chain uses TRBV2 with TRBJ2-5; weak D call: TRBD1 (6 bases). With 6 bases removed from V and 1 base from J, the gap between germline ends came to 12 bases. This CDR3 spans 14 amino acids. The germline V gene encodes CDR1 SNHLY and CDR2 FYNNEI.

As regards this clone: The sample has other DNA sequences that encode this CDR3 too. The chain combines TRBV6-1 with TRBJ2-7; TRBD2 agrees at 11 bases. The germline V gene encodes CDR1 MNHNS and CDR2 SASEGT. Germline trimming cut 4 bases from V and 4 bases from J; bases unmatched to any gene: 0. This CDR3 has 13 residues. Written as DNA, the CDR3 is TGTGCCAGCAGTGTAGCGGGAGGGTACGAGCAGTACTTC. It yields the protein CASSVAGGYEQYF.

V usage is TRBV5-6 and J usage is TRBJ2-1; possible D gene TRBD1, 5 bases. Germline V gives CDR1 SGHDT, CDR2 YYEEEE. CDR3 size: 13 residues. Deletions cut 5 bases from V and 9 bases from J, with 15 bases between. The CDR3: CASRTQGLGEQFF. CDR3 DNA: TGTGCCAGCAGAACGCAGGGTCTCGGTGAGCAGTTCTTC.

The genes are TRBV14 and TRBJ2-1; D is ambiguous. The V gene's germline CDR1 is SGHDN and CDR2 FVKESK. The CDR3 extends over 15 amino acids. Trimming cost V 1 base and J 0 bases, with 7 bases left between them. CDR3: CASSQVLSSYNEQFF. Here the CDR3 DNA reads TGTGCCAGCAGCCAAGTGCTGAGCTCCTACAATGAGCAGTTCTTC.

This chain connects TRBV5-4 to TRBJ1-6; D possibly corresponds to TRBD1 (5 bases). The length of the CDR3 is 14 residues. CDR1 is SGHNT, CDR2 YYREEE, per germline (reference sequence). V lost 3 bases to trimming and J lost 6 bases, with 10 bases between them. DNA of the CDR3: TGTGCCAGCAGCTCGGCAGGGACTAATTCACCCCTCCACTTT. This gives the protein CASSSAGTNSPLHF.

This chain joins TRBV27 and TRBJ2-2; D may match TRBD1 or TRBD2 (5 bases each). CDR1 and CDR2 from the germline V gene are MNHEY and SMNVEV (reference sequence). Trimming took off 6 bases at V and 0 bases at J, with 11 bases between the two ends. This CDR3 is 15 amino acids long. The CDR3: CASSQLGANTGELFF. The CDR3 DNA reads as TGTGCCAGCAGCCAACTGGGGGCGAACACCGGGGAGCTGTTTTTT.

This clone was seen just once. The gene calls are TRBV7-9 and TRBJ2-5, with D possibly TRBD2 on 6 matching bases. The CDR3 contains 16 residues. Germline assignment: CDR1 SEHNR and CDR2 FQNEAQ (reference sequence). V was clipped by 2 bases and J by 1 base, with 14 bases between them. CDR3 nucleotides: TGTGCCAGCAGCTTATTACACGGGACTCTCCAAGAGACCCAGTACTTC. Translated: CASSLLHGTLQETQYF.

The V call is TRBV5-1, the J call TRBJ2-2, with D unresolved. V was clipped by 0 bases and J by 1 base, with 4 bases between them. This CDR3 comprises 14 residues. The germline CDR1 and CDR2 sequences are SGHRS and YFSETQ. Here the CDR3 DNA reads TGCGCCAGCAGCTTGGGAGGGAACACCGGGGAGCTGTTTTTT. Residues: CASSLGGNTGELFF. Using reference TRBV5-1 and TRBJ2-2 for the parts outside the CDR3, the full variable domain is KAGVTQTPRYLIKTRGQQVTLSCSPISGHRSVSWYQQTPGQGLQFLFEYFSETQRNKGNFPGRFSGRQFSNSRSEMNVSTLELGDSALYLCASSLGGNTGELFFGEGSRLTVL.

The rearrangement links TRBV5-6 to TRBJ1-2, with TRBD1 identical over 10 bases. V shed 5 bases, J shed 4 bases, and the junction held 11 bases outside the gene matches. The CDR3 covers 16 residues. Germline V lookup: CDR1 SGHDT, CDR2 YYEEEE. Here the CDR3 reads CASSKSGTGDFYGYTF. The CDR3 coding sequence is TGTGCCAGCAGTAAATCCGGGACAGGGGACTTCTATGGCTACACCTTC.

This clone was found once. The V gene is TRBV2, the J gene TRBJ1-5; D is uncertain. Trimming left V 4 bases short and J 7 bases short, with 11 bases between. CDR1 and CDR2 from the germline V gene are SNHLY and FYNNEI. The CDR3 extends over 13 amino acids. CDR3 nucleotides: TGTGCCAGCAGTGTCGGCGGTATGCAGCCCCAGCATTTT. Its translation: CASSVGGMQPQHF.

The chain has TRBV7-9 and TRBJ1-4; D gene ambiguous. Germline lookup yields CDR1 SEHNR and CDR2 FQNEAQ (reference sequence). CDR3 length equals 16 residues. The germline V and J ends were trimmed by 1 base and 7 bases, with 16 bases remaining between them. The CDR3 DNA reads TGTGCCAGCAGCTTAGGTGTCGCAGGACGGGGTGAAAAACTGTTTTTT. Translating gives CASSLGVAGRGEKLFF.

This rearrangement joins TRBV28 to TRBJ1-4; D is possibly TRBD1 (5 bases). V lost 3 bases and J 7 bases, leaving 15 bases between the germline ends. This CDR3 comprises 15 residues. Per germline, CDR1 MDHEN and CDR2 SYDVKM. CDR3 protein: CASSLPTAGGEKLFF. The CDR3 region has the DNA TGTGCCAGCAGTTTGCCAACGGCGGGGGGTGAAAAACTGTTTTTT.

This clone came up a few times. V is TRBV3-1 (or the pseudogene TRBV3-2) and J is TRBJ2-3, with 10 nucleotides matching TRBD1. CDR1 is LGHDT, CDR2 YNNKEL, per germline (reference sequence). With V trimmed by 4 bases and J by 0 bases, 4 bases remained unmatched. The CDR3 runs to 16 residues. CDR3 region: CASSPWTGGSTDTQYF. The CDR3 bases are TGTGCCAGCAGCCCCTGGACAGGGGGGAGCACAGATACGCAGTATTTT.